This T cell receptor (beta chain) comes out of a study of identical twins. Study results and limitations: Memory repertoires showed no such pattern, whereas abundant cord blood beta clonotypes carried fewer insertions. With beta out-of-frame sequences, excess sharing by twins was weaker. Compared with models, monozygotic twins showed more out-of-frame TCR alpha sharing. One should note that invariant MAIT and iNKT cells could partly confound zero-insertion analyses.

Losses at the gene ends were 4 bases for V and 4 bases for J; bases not matched to a gene: 12. This CDR3 region has 16 residues. Per the germline V gene, CDR1 is SGHDT and CDR2 is YYEEEE. TCRdb reanalysed the 5' RACE reads using MiXCR and keeps one entry per CDR3 protein. This table has 350,000 to 500,000 distinct CDR3 sequences, roughly 20% appearing once. In regard to this clonotype: The antigen remains unidentified.

The rearrangement joins TRBV5-6 to TRBJ2-5; TRBD1 matches 8 bases. Sequencing was done on a sample of naive T cells sorted from blood. This sequence originates from a man in his forties or fifties in good health. CDR3 residues: CASSPISTGDIETQYF. CDR3 in DNA: TGTGCCAGCAGCCCCATATCGACAGGGGACATAGAGACCCAGTACTTC.